A single sample is the source of the 29 T cell receptor beta chains below, sequenced in a study of CD8+CD57+ T cells in acquired aplastic anemia. Previously, flow cytometry had revealed CD8+CD57+ cell expansion in the patients chosen for sequencing. TCR beta VDJ and CDR3 profiling used genomic DNA as template. TCRdb reprocessed the reads via MiXCR and lists one record per CDR3 protein. Of 170,000 or so distinct CDR3 sequences listed, nearly 65% are singletons. Source material: sorted CD4+, CD8+, or CD8+CD57+ T cells (not recorded which) from PBMCs. The origin of the receptors is a human donor with aplastic anemia.

This chain links TRBV20-1 with TRBJ2-1; weak D call: TRBD2 (6 bases). This CDR3 has 14 amino acids. Germline V gene sequence: CDR1 DFQATT, CDR2 SNEGSKA (reference sequence). V lost 3 bases, J lost 9 bases, and 18 bases lay in between. CDR3 bases: TGCAGTGCTAGTTCTAGCGCCGATGGGGGTGAGCAGTTCTTC. It specifies CSASSSADGGEQFF.

This clonotype was observed many times. This chain joins TRBV11-2 and TRBJ2-3; TRBD1 agrees at 7 bases. This CDR3 region has 15 residues. The V gene end was trimmed by 2 bases and the J gene end by 4 bases; junction bases not matched to a gene: 6. The germline gives CDR1 SGHAT, CDR2 FQNNGV. The CDR3 spells CASSLRDREADTQYF. In DNA form, the CDR3 reads TGTGCCAGCAGCTTACGGGACAGAGAGGCAGATACGCAGTATTTT.

This chain links TRBV14 with TRBJ1-2; possible D gene TRBD1, 5 bases. The CDR3 runs 15 residues. Looked up from germline, CDR1 is SGHDN and CDR2 is FVKESK. V lost 5 bases and J lost 0, with 13 bases in between. Here the CDR3 reads CASSVVTEANYGYTF. CDR3 DNA sequence: TGTGCCAGCAGCGTAGTGACAGAAGCTAACTATGGCTACACCTTC.

Worth noting for this clonotype: The conserved phenylalanine or tryptophan is not found at the CDR3 terminus, so this likely reflects a read error. This chain links TRBV7-7 with TRBJ2-2; 7 nucleotides align to TRBD1. Germline values: CDR1 SSHAT, CDR2 FNYEAQ (reference sequence). CDR3 size: 14 residues. The CDR3 here is CASSWTQGTGELFL. In nucleotides, the CDR3 is TGTGCTAGCAGCTGGACACAGGGGACCGGGGAGCTGTTTCTT.

In its sample, this clonotype was seen once. In DNA form, the CDR3 reads TGTGCCAGTAGTATCGGAAACAGGGTCCCCTCTGGAAACACCATATATTTT. This encodes CASSIGNRVPSGNTIYF. V is TRBV19 and J is TRBJ1-3, with D possibly being TRBD1 (6 bases). Germline assignment: CDR1 LNHDA and CDR2 SQIVND (reference sequence). This CDR3 has 17 residues. The ends were cut back, 3 bases at V and 0 bases at J, with 15 bases in the middle.

This clonotype occurred a few times. A read error may produce the germline difference seen at one junction end. The DNA for the CDR3 is TGCAGCGTTGAAGGGTGGGAGGGGGCTTTC. Amino acids: CSVEGWEGAF. The chain joins TRBV29-1 to TRBJ2-1; D may match TRBD1 or TRBD2 (7 bases each). The germline CDR1 and CDR2 sequences are SQVTM and ANQGSEA. The CDR3 has 10 amino acids.

The sample holds one count of this clonotype. The chain carries TRBV20-1 and TRBJ1-1; the D gene is possibly TRBD1 (6 bases). The CDR3 covers 12 residues. Germline CDR1 is DFQATT and CDR2 is SNEGSKA (reference sequence). V lost 4 bases, J lost 11 bases, and 17 bases lay in between. CDR3 in DNA: TGCAGTGCTACTGGGGGCAGGATAGAGGCTTTCTTT. It specifies CSATGGRIEAFF.

This chain links TRBV19 with TRBJ2-2; D is unresolved. The CDR3 sequence is 11 residues long. Germline assignment: CDR1 LNHDA and CDR2 SQIVND (reference sequence). V was clipped by 9 bases and J by 8 bases, with 10 bases between them. The DNA for the CDR3 is TGTGCCAGCCGAGTAACAGGGGAGCTGTTTTTT. This codes for CASRVTGELFF.

V and J are TRBV9 and TRBJ1-4; unclear D gene. V lost 0 bases, J lost 8 bases, and 14 bases lay in between. This CDR3 is built from 15 residues. In germline, CDR1 is SGDLS, CDR2 YYNGEE. CDR3 region: CASSVDGTQREKLFF. The CDR3 coding sequence is TGTGCCAGCAGCGTAGACGGCACTCAACGGGAAAAACTGTTTTTT.

V gene TRBV29-1 combines with J gene TRBJ2-1; D is unclear. Germline V lookup: CDR1 SQVTM, CDR2 ANQGSEA. This CDR3 has 15 residues. Trimming removed 3 bases at V and 8 bases at J, with 20 bases between. The CDR3, as DNA: TGCAGCGTTGATCCAACAGTCGTAAATCCCGATGAGCAGTTCTTC. Protein: CSVDPTVVNPDEQFF.

This clonotype was seen once. The chain is built from TRBV20-1 and TRBJ1-1, with no clear D. Trimming shortened V by 6 bases and J by 4 bases, and 9 bases separated the two germline ends. In germline, CDR1 is DFQATT, CDR2 SNEGSKA (reference sequence). The CDR3 spans 11 residues. In DNA, the CDR3 is TGCAGTGCCCTCGCCGGCACTGAAGCTTTCTTT. Its translation is CSALAGTEAFF.

In its sample, this clonotype was seen many times. The chain links TRBV20-1 to TRBJ1-1; D possibly corresponds to TRBD1 (5 bases). Germline CDR1 DFQATT, CDR2 SNEGSKA (reference sequence). The V end was cut by 7 bases, the J end by 7 bases, with 13 bases between. The CDR3 extends over 11 amino acids. Here the CDR3 DNA reads TGCAGTGTTATTTGGGGCGGTGAAGCTTTCTTT. Amino acid sequence: CSVIWGGEAFF.

This clonotype occurred a few times. The V gene is TRBV19, the J gene TRBJ1-3, with D hard to call. Germline values: CDR1 LNHDA, CDR2 SQIVND (reference sequence). The CDR3 runs 14 residues. Trimming took 2 bases from V and 0 from J, leaving 5 bases between them. The CDR3 DNA sequence: TGTGCCAGTAGTATATCTTCCTCTGGAAACACCATATATTTT. Protein: CASSISSSGNTIYF.

This clonotype was seen many times. The V call is TRBV4-1, the J call TRBJ2-7; D not certain. This CDR3 is 13 amino acids long. CDR1 and CDR2 (germline): MGHRA, YSYEKL. Trimming removed 1 base at V and 7 bases at J, with 11 bases between. The CDR3 here is CASSQGTSEEQYF. For the CDR3, the DNA is TGCGCCAGCAGCCAAGGGACCTCGGAGGAGCAGTACTTC.

This clonotype was detected once. The rearrangement joins TRBV7-2 to TRBJ2-1, with 7 positions matching TRBD1. Germline V gene data show CDR1 as SGHTA and CDR2 as FQGNSA. Unmatched junction bases numbered 12, after V lost 5 bases and J lost 8 bases. The CDR3 covers 15 residues. CDR3 sequence (DNA): TGTGCCAGCAGCCCAACTGGGACCCAGGGGGATGAGCAGTTCTTC. Protein: CASSPTGTQGDEQFF.

This clonotype is a singleton in its sample. The junction departs from the called germline gene at one end, perhaps through a read error. The chain joins TRBV10-3 to TRBJ1-2; D perhaps matches TRBD1 (5 bases). This CDR3 comprises 13 residues. Germline assignment: CDR1 ENHRY and CDR2 SYGVKD. CDR3 sequence (DNA): TGTGCCAGCAGTTACCGCGGGGGGGATGGCTACACCTTC. Protein sequence: CASSYRGGDGYTF.

This clonotype was counted between two and nine times. The chain employs TRBV27 and TRBJ1-4, with D possibly matching TRBD1 (6 bases). This CDR3 has 15 residues. Germline lookup yields CDR1 MNHEY and CDR2 SMNVEV (reference sequence). V lost 2 bases to trimming and J lost 7 bases, with 14 bases between them. The CDR3 region is CASSLPQGRSEKLFF. Written as DNA, the CDR3 is TGTGCCAGCAGTTTACCACAGGGAAGAAGTGAAAAACTGTTTTTT. Looking up the rest from reference TRBV27 and TRBJ1-4 gives the full variable domain: EAQVTQNPRYLITVTGKKLTVTCSQNMNHEYMSWYRQDPGLGLRQIYYSMNVEVTDKGDVPEGYKVSRKEKRNFPLILESPSPNQTSLYFCASSLPQGRSEKLFFGSGTQLSVL.

V is TRBV15 and J is TRBJ2-3, with a possible D match to TRBD1 (6 bases). The V gene lost 4 bases and the J gene lost 4 bases, with 15 bases spanning the gap. The CDR3 loop spans 15 amino acids. Germline V gives CDR1 LNHNV, CDR2 YYDKDF (reference sequence). CDR3: CATSIRDTEADTQYF. The DNA for the CDR3 is TGTGCCACCAGCATCCGGGACACGGAGGCAGATACGCAGTATTTT. Drawing the rest from reference TRBV15 and TRBJ2-3, the complete variable domain is DAMVIQNPRYQVTQFGKPVTLSCSQTLNHNVMYWYQQKSSQAPKLLFHYYDKDFNNEADTPDNFQSRRPNTSFCFLDIRSPGLGDTAMYLCATSIRDTEADTQYFGPGTRLTVL.

In this sample, this clonotype turned up a few times. V is TRBV4-3 and J is TRBJ2-7; 7 bases map to TRBD2. Trimming took 4 bases from V and 5 from J; bases not matched to a gene: 14. The CDR3 extends over 16 amino acids. Germline CDR1 reads LGHNA; CDR2 reads YSLEER. CDR3 region: CASSPIRGEGSDEQYF. The DNA of the CDR3 is TGCGCCAGCAGCCCCATCCGCGGGGAGGGGAGCGACGAGCAGTACTTC.

The chain uses TRBV7-2 and TRBJ2-7; tentatively, D is TRBD2 (5 bases). This CDR3 has 15 amino acids. Between the trimmed V and J ends, which lost 6 bases and 2 bases, there was a span of 17 bases. Germline values: CDR1 SGHTA, CDR2 FQGNSA. This CDR3 is CASSVPGTSPYEQYF. The CDR3 region has the DNA TGTGCCAGCAGTGTTCCGGGAACGAGTCCCTACGAGCAGTACTTC.

The chain has TRBV20-1 and TRBJ2-2; 7 nucleotides match TRBD1. The CDR3 totals 15 residues. The trim removed 3 bases at V and 5 bases at J, leaving 9 bases unmatched. The germline V gene encodes CDR1 DFQATT and CDR2 SNEGSKA (reference sequence). CDR3 loop: CSASDDRVNTGELFF. The CDR3 DNA sequence: TGCAGTGCTAGCGACGACAGGGTGAATACCGGGGAGCTGTTTTTT.

V gene TRBV24-1 combines with J gene TRBJ2-5, with 8 nucleotides matching TRBD1. Trimming at V came to 4 bases and at J to 9 bases, leaving 6 bases not matched to a gene. Germline values: CDR1 KGHDR, CDR2 SFDVKD. This CDR3 contains 13 residues. The CDR3 spells CATSDPQGAPQYF. As DNA, the CDR3 is TGTGCCACCAGTGACCCCCAGGGGGCCCCCCAGTACTTC.

This sequence joins TRBV7-3 and TRBJ2-2; D gene uncertain. The CDR3 covers 14 residues. The V and J ends lost 1 base and 4 bases respectively, with 7 bases between them. The germline CDR1 and CDR2 sequences are SGHTA and FQGTGA. CDR3 sequence reads: CASSLKHSTGELFF. Here the CDR3 DNA reads TGTGCCAGCAGCTTAAAGCACAGCACCGGGGAGCTGTTTTTT.

For this clonotype: A much larger clone differs by one base, so this may be a read error. The chain carries TRBV10-3 and TRBJ1-2, with 9 nucleotides matching TRBD1. This CDR3 spans 16 amino acids. Germline V lookup: CDR1 ENHRY, CDR2 SYGVKD. CDR3 sequence reads: CAISAPGQGHLIGHTF. CDR3 in DNA: TGTGCCATCAGTGCGCCGGGACAGGGCCACCTTATTGGCCACACCTTC.

A word on this clonotype: This could be a read error, since a much larger clone is one nucleotide away. This chain links TRBV12-5 with TRBJ2-7, with TRBD1 matching over 9 bases. The CDR3 sequence is 14 residues long. CDR1 and CDR2 (germline): LGHNT, FRNRAP. CDR3 amino acids: CASGARDRDYAQYF. CDR3 in DNA: TGTGCTAGTGGTGCCCGGGACAGGGACTACGCGCAGTACTTC.

This clonotype was counted ten times or more. The V gene is TRBV9, the J gene TRBJ2-1; 9 nucleotides line up with TRBD2. CDR1 and CDR2 (germline): SGDLS, YYNGEE. The CDR3 runs to 15 residues. With 5 bases clipped from V and 8 bases from J, the junction kept 11 bases outside the gene matches. The CDR3 protein is CASSQEGGGADEQFF. In nucleotides, the CDR3 is TGTGCCAGCAGTCAAGAGGGCGGGGGGGCCGATGAGCAGTTCTTC.

This clonotype was found many times. The chain links TRBV12-3 or TRBV12-4 to TRBJ2-2, with D perhaps matching TRBD1 (5 bases). The V gene lost 6 bases and the J gene lost 7 bases, with 18 bases spanning the gap. This CDR3 contains 15 residues. The CDR3 reads CASSPTTALIGELFF. The CDR3 DNA follows: TGTGCCAGCAGCCCAACGACAGCCCTCATCGGGGAGCTGTTTTTT.

The V gene is TRBV29-1, the J gene TRBJ2-7, with D possibly TRBD1 on 6 matching bases. From germline, CDR1 is SQVTM and CDR2 ANQGSEA. The CDR3 contains 14 residues. V was cut by 4 bases and J by 1 base, with 14 bases left in between. The CDR3 is CSVVTDRTSYEQYF. The CDR3 DNA is TGCAGCGTTGTAACCGACAGGACTTCCTACGAGCAGTACTTC.

This chain's CDR3 is CASSQGGLREKLFF. The CDR3 DNA sequence: TGTGCCAGCAGCCAAGGGGGGTTACGTGAAAAACTGTTTTTT. The V call is TRBV14, the J call TRBJ1-4; tentatively, D is TRBD1 (5 bases). Germline-derived CDR1 and CDR2 are SGHDN and FVKESK. The CDR3 has 14 amino acids. The V end lost 1 base, the J end lost 7 bases, and 10 bases lay between the germline ends.